The 20 T cell receptor beta chains in this list originate from one sample, sequenced in a study of identical twins. From the 5' RACE reads, TCRdb called clonotypes with MiXCR, one entry per CDR3 protein. The data contain hundreds of thousands of distinct CDR3 sequences, about 9.4% of them seen just once; the ten biggest clones take up roughly 0.9%. Separately, the same data were catalogued under a study of yellow fever vaccine responses in identical twins.

Material for sequencing was PBMCs. The receptor source for this set is a woman aged 18 to 35 in good health.

This clonotype was counted between two and nine times. The rearrangement uses TRBV29-1 and TRBJ2-7, with TRBD1 matching 9 bases. In germline, CDR1 is SQVTM, CDR2 ANQGSEA. The CDR3 loop spans 13 amino acids. J lost 3 bases, V lost 4 bases, and 4 bases had no gene match. This chain's CDR3 is CSVALDRGYEQYF. The CDR3 coding sequence is TGCAGCGTTGCGTTGGACAGGGGCTACGAGCAGTACTTC.

This chain connects TRBV10-3 to TRBJ2-1; 11 nucleotides align to TRBD2. After removal of 1 base from V and 4 bases from J, the junction contained 15 bases not matched to a gene. The germline gives CDR1 ENHRY, CDR2 SYGVKD. The length of the CDR3 is 20 residues. DNA for the CDR3: TGTGCCATCAGTGAGTTCAGACTAGCGGGGAGAGCAAAGACATACAATGAGCAGTTCTTC. Its translation is CAISEFRLAGRAKTYNEQFF.

This clonotype was counted between two and nine times. The chain recombines TRBV11-2 with TRBJ2-3; D unresolved. CDR1 and CDR2 (germline): SGHAT, FQNNGV. Trimming cost V 5 bases and J 1 base, with 16 bases left between them. The CDR3 has 16 residues. CDR3 DNA sequence: TGTGCCAGCAGCCTTGGACCACCTAGGCGCACAGATACGCAGTATTTT. This codes for CASSLGPPRRTDTQYF.

The chain joins TRBV7-2 to TRBJ2-5, with a weak D call TRBD1 (5 bases). Germline CDR1 reads SGHTA; CDR2 reads FQGNSA. With 3 bases removed from V and 2 bases from J, the gap between germline ends came to 13 bases. The CDR3 is 15 amino acids. CDR3 bases: TGTGCCAGCAGCTTTGGTGGACAACCTCAAGAGACCCAGTACTTC. Translated, it gives CASSFGGQPQETQYF.

The J gene is TRBJ2-1, the V gene TRBV3-1, with D possibly matching TRBD2 (6 bases). The germline V and J ends were trimmed by 0 bases and 8 bases, with 14 bases remaining between them. The CDR3 is made up of 15 amino acids. CDR1 is LGHDT, CDR2 YNNKEL, per germline (reference sequence). The CDR3 DNA is TGTGCCAGCAGCCAAGATCGGTTGGAGGGGTATGAGCAGTTCTTC. The encoded protein is CASSQDRLEGYEQFF.

This rearrangement joins TRBV7-3 to TRBJ2-3; D not certain. The CDR3 is made up of 15 amino acids. Germline-derived CDR1 and CDR2 are SGHTA and FQGTGA. Trimming pared 0 bases from V and 5 bases from J, leaving 12 bases between. This chain's CDR3 is CASSLTGGVRDTQYF. The DNA for the CDR3 is TGTGCCAGCAGCTTAACGGGTGGGGTTAGAGATACGCAGTATTTT.

This clonotype was counted ten times or more. CDR3: CSASPGPIGYQETQYF. For the CDR3, the DNA is TGCAGTGCTAGCCCGGGCCCCATTGGGTATCAGGAGACCCAGTACTTC. The V gene is TRBV20-1, the J gene TRBJ2-5, with D unresolved. Looked up from germline, CDR1 is DFQATT and CDR2 is SNEGSKA (reference sequence). Trimming cost V 3 bases and J 5 bases, with 22 bases left between them. The CDR3 is 16 residues long.

J is TRBJ2-7 and V is TRBV20-1, with D possibly matching TRBD2 (6 bases). CDR1 and CDR2 (germline): DFQATT, SNEGSKA (reference sequence). The V end was cut by 5 bases, the J end by 7 bases, with 15 bases between. The CDR3 has 12 residues. The CDR3 DNA reads as TGCAGTGCTTGGGTTAGCGGCACGGAGCAGTACTTC. Its translation: CSAWVSGTEQYF.

This clonotype has a count of ten or more. In nucleotides, the CDR3 is TGTGCCAGCAGTAGGACAGGGGTCTATGAGCAGTTCTTC. Protein product: CASSRTGVYEQFF. The rearrangement links TRBV12-3 or TRBV12-4 to TRBJ2-1; 9 bases agree with TRBD1. This CDR3 contains 13 residues. Trimming at V came to 5 bases and at J to 8 bases, leaving 4 bases not matched to a gene.

This clonotype was observed many times. CDR3 sequence reads: CSVEGPSAGGAEQYF. CDR3 coding DNA: TGCAGCGTTGAAGGCCCCTCCGCGGGAGGAGCCGAGCAGTACTTC. The chain combines TRBV29-1 with TRBJ2-7, with 8 nucleotides matching TRBD2. There are 15 residues in the CDR3. Germline V gives CDR1 SQVTM, CDR2 ANQGSEA. J gave up 6 bases and V 1 base, and 11 bases lay outside the gene matches.

This clonotype occurred a few times. The chain uses TRBV4-1 and TRBJ2-7; a possible D gene is TRBD2 (6 bases). V lost 3 bases, J lost 4 bases, and 16 bases lay in between. The length of the CDR3 is 15 residues. Germline values: CDR1 MGHRA, CDR2 YSYEKL. CDR3 sequence: CASSHLEGQFYEQYF. The CDR3 DNA reads TGCGCCAGCAGCCATTTGGAGGGGCAATTTTACGAGCAGTACTTC.

The V and J genes are TRBV20-1 and TRBJ2-3; 8 nucleotides align to TRBD1. The V gene's germline CDR1 is DFQATT and CDR2 SNEGSKA (reference sequence). The CDR3 has 13 amino acids. Trimming at V came to 5 bases and at J to 4 bases, leaving 5 bases not matched to a gene. This chain's CDR3 is CSAGTGRADTQYF. The CDR3 DNA sequence: TGCAGTGCTGGGACAGGCAGGGCAGATACGCAGTATTTT.

The chain couples TRBV7-9 to TRBJ2-5; TRBD2 matches at 8 bases. Trimming cost V 5 bases and J 1 base; bases outside gene matches: 6. CDR3 size: 15 residues. Germline V gives CDR1 SEHNR, CDR2 FQNEAQ (reference sequence). The CDR3 here is CASSPAAGGQETQYF. The CDR3 coding sequence is TGTGCCAGCAGCCCTGCGGCGGGGGGCCAAGAGACCCAGTACTTC.

This clonotype has only a few counts. The rearrangement joins TRBV15 to TRBJ2-1; 10 bases map to TRBD2. This CDR3 contains 16 residues. CDR1 LNHNV and CDR2 YYDKDF come from the germline V gene (reference sequence). V dropped 3 bases and J dropped 4; count of bases not matched to a gene: 6. The CDR3, as DNA: TGTGCCACCAGCAGTCGGACTAGCGGAGTTTACAATGAGCAGTTCTTC. Translating gives CATSSRTSGVYNEQFF.

About this clonotype: A much larger clone is a single base away; this may be a read error. The chain employs TRBV12-3 or TRBV12-4 and TRBJ2-1; perhaps TRBD1 as D (6 bases). V dropped 5 bases and J dropped 8 bases, with 16 bases sitting between them. The CDR3 is 14 amino acids. CDR3 protein: CASSPDSKYYEQFF. The CDR3 bases are TGTGCCAGCAGTCCGGACAGTAAATACTATGAGCAGTTCTTC.

There are many counts of this clonotype. This rearrangement joins TRBV29-1 to TRBJ2-2; TRBD2 matches 7 bases. The CDR3 covers 12 residues. Germline V gene sequence: CDR1 SQVTM, CDR2 ANQGSEA. After removal of 1 base from V and 7 bases from J, the junction contained 0 bases not matched to a gene. CDR3 sequence: CSVEGEGGELFF. The DNA of the CDR3 is TGCAGCGTTGAAGGGGAGGGCGGGGAGCTGTTTTTT.

This sequence joins TRBV9 and TRBJ2-3; D remains ambiguous. Trimming took off 2 bases at V and 11 bases at J, with 12 bases between the two ends. This CDR3 is built from 12 residues. Germline CDR1 and CDR2: SGDLS and YYNGEE. CDR3 residues: CASSVTGLGQYF. CDR3 sequence (DNA): TGTGCCAGCAGCGTCACCGGCCTGGGGCAGTATTTT.

This clonotype was seen at least ten times. The chain is built from TRBV5-5 and TRBJ2-5; D perhaps matches TRBD2 (6 bases). The germline V and J ends were trimmed by 0 bases and 10 bases, with 13 bases remaining between them. This CDR3 is 13 amino acids long. CDR1 is SGHKS and CDR2 is YYEKEE in the germline V gene (reference sequence). The CDR3 DNA reads as TGTGCCAGCAGCTTGGGGGACTCCGTTAGCCAGTACTTC. Its protein product is CASSLGDSVSQYF.

This clonotype has a count of ten or more. J is TRBJ1-1 and V is TRBV6-1; the D gene is possibly TRBD1 (6 bases). The CDR3 extends over 14 amino acids. V was pared by 6 bases and J by 5 bases, with 16 bases between. Germline loops: CDR1 MNHNS, CDR2 SASEGT. CDR3 loop: CASRQGTKGTEAFF. In DNA form, the CDR3 reads TGTGCCAGCAGGCAGGGGACGAAGGGGACTGAAGCTTTCTTT.

V usage is TRBV4-3 and J usage is TRBJ2-1, with 8 bases that match TRBD2. Germline V gene sequence: CDR1 LGHNA, CDR2 YSLEER. J lost 6 bases, V lost 2 bases, and 15 bases had no gene match. This CDR3 comprises 18 residues. The CDR3 loop reads CASSQSPGLEGFGNEQFF. In DNA, the CDR3 is TGCGCCAGCAGCCAATCCCCGGGACTAGAAGGTTTCGGCAATGAGCAGTTCTTC.